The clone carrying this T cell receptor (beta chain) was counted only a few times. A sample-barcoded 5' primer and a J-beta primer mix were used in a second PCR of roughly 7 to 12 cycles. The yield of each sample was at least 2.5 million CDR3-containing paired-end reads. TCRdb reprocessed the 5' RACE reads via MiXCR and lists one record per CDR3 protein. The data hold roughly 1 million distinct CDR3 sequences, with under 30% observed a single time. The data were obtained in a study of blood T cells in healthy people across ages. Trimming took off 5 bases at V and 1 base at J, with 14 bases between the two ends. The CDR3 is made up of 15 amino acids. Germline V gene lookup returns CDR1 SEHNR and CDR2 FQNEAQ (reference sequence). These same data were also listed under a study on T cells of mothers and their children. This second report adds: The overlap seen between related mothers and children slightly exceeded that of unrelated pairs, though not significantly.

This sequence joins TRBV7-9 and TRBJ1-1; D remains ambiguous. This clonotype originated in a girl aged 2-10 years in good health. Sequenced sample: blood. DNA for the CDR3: TGTGCCAGCAGCCAAGGTTGGAGTCGGAACACTGAAGCTTTCTTT. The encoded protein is CASSQGWSRNTEAFF.